Each of the 2 T cell receptor beta chains below was sequenced from the same sample in a study of blood T cell repertoires in COVID-19. The table came from immunoSEQ multiplex PCR; TCRdb's copy has only in-frame clones and leaves some out. Here the sample spans about 250,000 clones, approximately 92% being singletons. What was sequenced was peripheral blood. These TCRs come from a woman between 40 and 55 years old who had recovered from COVID-19.

This clone has a single count. This chain links TRBV10-1 with TRBJ2-3, with 7 bases matching TRBD2. The CDR3 has 15 residues. The germline gives CDR1 WNHNN, CDR2 SYGVQD (reference sequence). V lost 2 bases, J lost 2 bases, and 4 bases stayed unmatched. The CDR3 loop reads CASSERLADTDTQYF. The CDR3 nucleotides are TGCGCCAGCAGTGAGAGGCTAGCGGACACAGATACGCAGTATTTT.

The chain is built from TRBV24-1 and TRBJ1-2; D is uncertain. The CDR3 totals 14 residues. With 6 bases removed from V and 5 bases from J, the gap between germline ends came to 15 bases. Germline V lookup: CDR1 KGHDR, CDR2 SFDVKD. CDR3 nucleotide sequence: TGTGCCACCAGTACGGGATCCACCTCTTATGGCTACACCTTC. It specifies CATSTGSTSYGYTF.